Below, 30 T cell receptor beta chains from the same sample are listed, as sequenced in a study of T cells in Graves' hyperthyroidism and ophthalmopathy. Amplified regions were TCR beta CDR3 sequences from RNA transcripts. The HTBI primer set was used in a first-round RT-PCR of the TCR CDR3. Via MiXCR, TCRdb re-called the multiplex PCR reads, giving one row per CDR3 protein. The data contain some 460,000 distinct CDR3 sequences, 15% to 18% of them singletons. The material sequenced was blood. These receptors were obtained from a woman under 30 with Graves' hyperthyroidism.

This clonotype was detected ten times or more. The CDR3 sequence is CASSYYDRIQPQHF. The DNA of the CDR3 is TGTGCCAGCAGTTACTATGACAGAATACAGCCCCAGCATTTT. The chain couples TRBV6-2 or TRBV6-3 to TRBJ1-5, with D tentatively TRBD1 (5 bases). The V gene lost 1 base and the J gene lost 7 bases, with 11 bases spanning the gap. The CDR3 consists of 14 residues. Germline-derived CDR1 and CDR2 are MNHEY and SVGEGT.

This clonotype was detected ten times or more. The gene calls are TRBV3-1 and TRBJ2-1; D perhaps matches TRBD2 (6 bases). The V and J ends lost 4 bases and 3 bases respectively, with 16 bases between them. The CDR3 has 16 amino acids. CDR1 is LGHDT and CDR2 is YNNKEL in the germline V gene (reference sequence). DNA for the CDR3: TGTGCCAGCAGCCGCCAGGGAGCGGGTGGCTACAATGAGCAGTTCTTC. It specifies CASSRQGAGGYNEQFF.

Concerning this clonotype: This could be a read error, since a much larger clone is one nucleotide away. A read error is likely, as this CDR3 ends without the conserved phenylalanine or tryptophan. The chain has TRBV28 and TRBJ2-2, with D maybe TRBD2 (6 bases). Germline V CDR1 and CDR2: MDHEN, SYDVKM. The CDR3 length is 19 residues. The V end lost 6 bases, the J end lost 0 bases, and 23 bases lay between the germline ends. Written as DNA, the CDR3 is TGTGCCAGCAGGAACCCTAGGGGAAGGACTACCCCGAACACCGGGGAGCTGTTTCTT. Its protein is CASRNPRGRTTPNTGELFL.

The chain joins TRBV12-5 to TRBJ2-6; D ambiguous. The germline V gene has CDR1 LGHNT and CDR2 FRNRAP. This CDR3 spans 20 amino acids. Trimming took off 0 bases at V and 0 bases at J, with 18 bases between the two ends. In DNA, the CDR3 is TGTGCTAGTGGTTTGGTACTGAGACCTCCCCCTTACTCTGGGGCCAACGTCCTGACTTTC. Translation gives CASGLVLRPPPYSGANVLTF.

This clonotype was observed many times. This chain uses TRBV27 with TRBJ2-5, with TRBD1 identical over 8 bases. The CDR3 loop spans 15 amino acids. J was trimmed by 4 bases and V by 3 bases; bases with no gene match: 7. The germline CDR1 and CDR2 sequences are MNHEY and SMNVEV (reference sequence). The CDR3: CASSFFGQGVETQYF. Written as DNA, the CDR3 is TGTGCCAGCAGTTTTTTTGGACAGGGTGTAGAGACCCAGTACTTC.

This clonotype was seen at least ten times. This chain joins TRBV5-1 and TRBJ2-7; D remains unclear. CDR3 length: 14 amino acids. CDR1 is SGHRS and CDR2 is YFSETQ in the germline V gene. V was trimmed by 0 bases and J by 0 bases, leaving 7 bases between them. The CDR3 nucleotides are TGCGCCAGCAGCTTGGAGGCCAGCTCCTACGAGCAGTACTTC. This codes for CASSLEASSYEQYF.

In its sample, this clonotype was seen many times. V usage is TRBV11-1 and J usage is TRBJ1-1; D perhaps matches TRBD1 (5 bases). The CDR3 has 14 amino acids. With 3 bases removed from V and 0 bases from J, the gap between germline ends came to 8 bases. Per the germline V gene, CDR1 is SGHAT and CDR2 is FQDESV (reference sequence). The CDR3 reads CASSLTVLNTEAFF. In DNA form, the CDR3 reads TGTGCCAGCAGCTTGACAGTTTTGAACACTGAAGCTTTCTTT.

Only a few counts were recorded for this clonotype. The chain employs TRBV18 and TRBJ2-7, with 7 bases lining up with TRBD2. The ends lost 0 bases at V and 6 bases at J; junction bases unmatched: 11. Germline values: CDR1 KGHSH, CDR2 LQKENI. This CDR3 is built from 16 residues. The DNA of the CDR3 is TGTGCCAGCTCACCACCAGTCGGACTAGTATCAGTCGAGCAGTACTTC. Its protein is CASSPPVGLVSVEQYF.

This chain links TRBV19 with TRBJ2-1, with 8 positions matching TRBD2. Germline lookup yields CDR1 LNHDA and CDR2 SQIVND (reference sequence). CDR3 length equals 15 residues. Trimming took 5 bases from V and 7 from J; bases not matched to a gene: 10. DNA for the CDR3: TGTGCCAGTAGTCGGGGGGGAGGGCCGATGAATGAGCAGTTCTTC. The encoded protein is CASSRGGGPMNEQFF.

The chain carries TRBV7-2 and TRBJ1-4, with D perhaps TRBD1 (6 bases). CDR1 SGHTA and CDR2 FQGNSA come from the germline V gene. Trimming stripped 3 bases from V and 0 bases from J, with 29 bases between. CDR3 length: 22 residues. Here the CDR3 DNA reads TGTGCCAGCAGCTTTGGAAGAGGGGGAGGCAGCGGGAGACGAGCAACTAATGAAAAACTGTTTTTT. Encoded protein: CASSFGRGGGSGRRATNEKLFF.

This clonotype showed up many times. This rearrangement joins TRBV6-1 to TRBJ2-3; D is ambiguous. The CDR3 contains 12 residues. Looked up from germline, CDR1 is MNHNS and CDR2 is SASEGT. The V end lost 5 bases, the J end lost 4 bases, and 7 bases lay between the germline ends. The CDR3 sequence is CASSHIADTQYF. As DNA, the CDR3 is TGTGCCAGCAGTCATATAGCAGATACGCAGTATTTT.

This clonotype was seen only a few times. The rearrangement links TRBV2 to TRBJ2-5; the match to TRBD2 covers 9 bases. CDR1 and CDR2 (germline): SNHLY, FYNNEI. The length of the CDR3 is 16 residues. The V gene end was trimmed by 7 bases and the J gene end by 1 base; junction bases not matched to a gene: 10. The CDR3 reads CASTLPMTSGQETQYF. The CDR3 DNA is TGTGCCAGCACCCTCCCAATGACTAGCGGCCAAGAGACCCAGTACTTC.

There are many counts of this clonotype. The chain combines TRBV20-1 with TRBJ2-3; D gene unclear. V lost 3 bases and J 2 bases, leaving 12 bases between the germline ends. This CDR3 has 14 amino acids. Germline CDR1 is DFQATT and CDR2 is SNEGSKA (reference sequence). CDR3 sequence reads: CSASDRFLTDTQYF. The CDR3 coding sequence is TGCAGTGCTAGTGATCGGTTCCTCACAGATACGCAGTATTTT.

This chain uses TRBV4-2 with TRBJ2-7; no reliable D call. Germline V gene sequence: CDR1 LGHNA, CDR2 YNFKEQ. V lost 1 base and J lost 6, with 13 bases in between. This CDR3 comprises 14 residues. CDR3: CASSQVASATEQYF. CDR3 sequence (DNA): TGTGCCAGCAGCCAAGTTGCCTCCGCTACCGAGCAGTACTTC.

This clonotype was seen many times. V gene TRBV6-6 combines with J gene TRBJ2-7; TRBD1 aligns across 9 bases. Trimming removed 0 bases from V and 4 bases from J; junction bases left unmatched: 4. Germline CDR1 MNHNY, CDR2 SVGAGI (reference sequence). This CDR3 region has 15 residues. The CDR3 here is CASSYSKGQGYEQYF. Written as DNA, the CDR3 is TGTGCCAGCAGTTACTCGAAGGGACAGGGTTACGAGCAGTACTTC.

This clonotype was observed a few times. CDR3 in DNA: TGTGCCAGCAGCTTAGTCGGGGGGGAAAATCAGCCCCAGCATTTT. This codes for CASSLVGGENQPQHF. V and J are TRBV7-9 and TRBJ1-5, with D possibly matching TRBD1 (5 bases). The CDR3 totals 15 residues. Germline-derived CDR1 and CDR2 are SEHNR and FQNEAQ (reference sequence). The V end was cut by 1 base, the J end by 4 bases, with 11 bases between.

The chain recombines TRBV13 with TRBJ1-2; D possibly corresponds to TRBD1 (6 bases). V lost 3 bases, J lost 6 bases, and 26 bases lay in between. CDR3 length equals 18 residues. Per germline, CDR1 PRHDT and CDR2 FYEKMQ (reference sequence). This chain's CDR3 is CASSFGTRGASNYDGYTF. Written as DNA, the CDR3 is TGTGCCAGCAGCTTTGGGACGAGGGGGGCGTCTAACTATGATGGCTACACCTTC.

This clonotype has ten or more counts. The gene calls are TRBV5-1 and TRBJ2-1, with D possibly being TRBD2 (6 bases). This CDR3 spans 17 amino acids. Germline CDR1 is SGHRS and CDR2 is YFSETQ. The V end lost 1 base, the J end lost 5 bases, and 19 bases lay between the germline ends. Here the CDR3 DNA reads TGCGCCAGCAGCTTGTGGTTTGGGACGGGGGTAGACAATGAGCAGTTCTTC. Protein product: CASSLWFGTGVDNEQFF.

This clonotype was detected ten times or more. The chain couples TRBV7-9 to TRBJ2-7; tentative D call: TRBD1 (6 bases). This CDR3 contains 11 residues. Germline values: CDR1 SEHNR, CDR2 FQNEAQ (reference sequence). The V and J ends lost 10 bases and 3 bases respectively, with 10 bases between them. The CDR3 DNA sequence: TGTGCCACAGGACAGAACTACGAGCAGTACTTC. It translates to CATGQNYEQYF.

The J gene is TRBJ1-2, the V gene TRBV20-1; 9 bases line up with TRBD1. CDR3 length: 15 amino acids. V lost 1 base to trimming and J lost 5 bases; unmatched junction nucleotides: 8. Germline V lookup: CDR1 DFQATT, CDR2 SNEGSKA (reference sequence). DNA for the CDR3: TGCAGTGCTAGAGCCGGGACAGGGCCCCCATATGGCTACACCTTC. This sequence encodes CSARAGTGPPYGYTF.

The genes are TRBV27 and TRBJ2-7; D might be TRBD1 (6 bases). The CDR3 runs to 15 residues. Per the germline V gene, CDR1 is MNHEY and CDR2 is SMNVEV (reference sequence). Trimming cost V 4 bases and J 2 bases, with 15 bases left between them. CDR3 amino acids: CASSYDPGQTYEQYF. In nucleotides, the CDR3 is TGTGCCAGCAGTTATGACCCCGGACAGACCTACGAGCAGTACTTC.

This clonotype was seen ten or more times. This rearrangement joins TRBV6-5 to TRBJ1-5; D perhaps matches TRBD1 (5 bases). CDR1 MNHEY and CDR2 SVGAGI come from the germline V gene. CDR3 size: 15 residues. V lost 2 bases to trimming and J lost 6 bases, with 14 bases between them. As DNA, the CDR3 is TGTGCCAGCAGTTACCTGGCAGACCAGGGTCAGCCCCAGCATTTT. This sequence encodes CASSYLADQGQPQHF.

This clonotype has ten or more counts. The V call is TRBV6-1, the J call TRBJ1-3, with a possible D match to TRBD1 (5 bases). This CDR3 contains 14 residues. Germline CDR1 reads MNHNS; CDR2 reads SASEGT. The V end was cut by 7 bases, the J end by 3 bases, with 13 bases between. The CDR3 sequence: CASTMGEFGNTIYF. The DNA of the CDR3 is TGTGCCAGCACCATGGGGGAATTTGGAAACACCATATATTTT.

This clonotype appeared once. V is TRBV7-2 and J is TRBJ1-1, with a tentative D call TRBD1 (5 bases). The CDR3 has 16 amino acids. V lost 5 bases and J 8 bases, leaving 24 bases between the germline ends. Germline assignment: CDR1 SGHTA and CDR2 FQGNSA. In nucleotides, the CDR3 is TGTGCCAGCAGCCAAGATTTAGGAGGTTGGGGGATGGAAGCTTTCTTT. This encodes CASSQDLGGWGMEAFF.

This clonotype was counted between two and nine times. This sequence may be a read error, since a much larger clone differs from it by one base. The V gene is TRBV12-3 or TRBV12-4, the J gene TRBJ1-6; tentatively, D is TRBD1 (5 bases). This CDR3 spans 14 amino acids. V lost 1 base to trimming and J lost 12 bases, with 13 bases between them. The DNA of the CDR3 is TGTGCCAGCAGTTTAGGACACCGGGGGGGACCCCTCCACTTT. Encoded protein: CASSLGHRGGPLHF.

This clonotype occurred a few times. CDR3 DNA: TGTGCCAGCAGCCAAGAATGGATGGCAGGGGGCTATGGCGGGGAGCTGTTTTTT. Protein sequence: CASSQEWMAGGYGGELFF. The chain employs TRBV4-2 and TRBJ2-2; 8 bases match TRBD1. CDR1 is LGHNA, CDR2 YNFKEQ, per germline. The V and J ends lost 0 bases and 7 bases, in that order; junction bases with no gene match: 13. There are 18 residues in the CDR3.

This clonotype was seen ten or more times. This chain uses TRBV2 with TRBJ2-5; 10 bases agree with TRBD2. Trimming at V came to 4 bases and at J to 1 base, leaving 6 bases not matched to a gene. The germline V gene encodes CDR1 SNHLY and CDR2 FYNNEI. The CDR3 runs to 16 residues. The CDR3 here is CASSASIAGGQETQYF. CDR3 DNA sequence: TGTGCCAGCAGTGCTTCGATAGCGGGGGGCCAAGAGACCCAGTACTTC.

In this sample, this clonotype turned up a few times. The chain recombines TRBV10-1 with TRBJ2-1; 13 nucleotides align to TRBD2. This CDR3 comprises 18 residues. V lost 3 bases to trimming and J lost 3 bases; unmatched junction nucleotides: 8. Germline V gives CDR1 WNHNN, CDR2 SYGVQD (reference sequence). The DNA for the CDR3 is TGCGCCAGCAGTGACCCGGGACTAGCGGGATCTTTCTACAATGAGCAGTTCTTC. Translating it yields CASSDPGLAGSFYNEQFF.

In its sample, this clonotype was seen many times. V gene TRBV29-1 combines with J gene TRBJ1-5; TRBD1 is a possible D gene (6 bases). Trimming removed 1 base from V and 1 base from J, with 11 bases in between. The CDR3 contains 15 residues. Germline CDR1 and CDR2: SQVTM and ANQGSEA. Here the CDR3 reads CSVEGRRGSNQPQHF. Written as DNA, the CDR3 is TGCAGCGTTGAAGGAAGGAGGGGGAGCAATCAGCCCCAGCATTTT.

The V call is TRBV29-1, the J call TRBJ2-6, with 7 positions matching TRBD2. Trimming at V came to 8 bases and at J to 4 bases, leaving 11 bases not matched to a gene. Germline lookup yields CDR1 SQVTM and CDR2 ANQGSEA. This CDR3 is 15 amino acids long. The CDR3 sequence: CSIRRGISGANVLTF. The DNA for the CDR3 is TGCAGCATCCGGCGGGGGATTTCGGGGGCCAACGTCCTGACTTTC.